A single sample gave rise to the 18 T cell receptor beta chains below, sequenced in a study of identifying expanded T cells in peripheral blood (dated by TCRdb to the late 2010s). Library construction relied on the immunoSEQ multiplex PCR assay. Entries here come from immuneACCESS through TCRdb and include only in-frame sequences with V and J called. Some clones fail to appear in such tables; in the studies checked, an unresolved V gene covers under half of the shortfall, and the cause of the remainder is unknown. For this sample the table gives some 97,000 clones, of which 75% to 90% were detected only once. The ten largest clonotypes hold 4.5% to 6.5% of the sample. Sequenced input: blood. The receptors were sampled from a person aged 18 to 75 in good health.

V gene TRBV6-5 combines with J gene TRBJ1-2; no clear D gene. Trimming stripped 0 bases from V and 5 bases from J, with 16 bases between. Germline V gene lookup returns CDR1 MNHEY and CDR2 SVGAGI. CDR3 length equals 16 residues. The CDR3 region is CASSYSWGENGYGYTF. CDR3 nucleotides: TGTGCCAGCAGTTACTCGTGGGGAGAGAATGGGTATGGCTACACCTTC.

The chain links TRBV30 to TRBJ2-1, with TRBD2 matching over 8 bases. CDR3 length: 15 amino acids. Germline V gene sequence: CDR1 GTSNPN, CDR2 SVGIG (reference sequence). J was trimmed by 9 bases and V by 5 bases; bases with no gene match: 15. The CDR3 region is CAWEWQSGGGGEQFF. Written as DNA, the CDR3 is TGTGCCTGGGAGTGGCAATCCGGGGGGGGTGGTGAGCAGTTCTTC.

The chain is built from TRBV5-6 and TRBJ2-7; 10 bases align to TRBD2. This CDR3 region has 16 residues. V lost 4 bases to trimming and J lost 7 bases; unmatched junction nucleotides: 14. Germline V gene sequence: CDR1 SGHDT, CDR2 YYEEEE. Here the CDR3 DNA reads TGTGCCAGCAGCAACACACCGGGACTAGCGTCACGTGAGCAGTACTTC. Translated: CASSNTPGLASREQYF.

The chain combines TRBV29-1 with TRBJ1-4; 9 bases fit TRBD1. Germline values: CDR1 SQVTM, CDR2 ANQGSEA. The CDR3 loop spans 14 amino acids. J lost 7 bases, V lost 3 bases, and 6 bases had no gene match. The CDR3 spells CSVDIQGAGEKLFF. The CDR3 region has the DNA TGCAGCGTTGATATACAGGGGGCAGGTGAAAAACTGTTTTTT.

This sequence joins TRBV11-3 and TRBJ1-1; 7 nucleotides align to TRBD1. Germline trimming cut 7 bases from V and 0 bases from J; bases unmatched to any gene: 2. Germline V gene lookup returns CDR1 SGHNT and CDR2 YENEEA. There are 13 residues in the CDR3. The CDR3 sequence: CASTDRLNTEAFF. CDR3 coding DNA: TGTGCCAGCACGGACAGGCTGAACACTGAAGCTTTCTTT.

The CDR3 spells CASSLGGGGPYEQYF. The CDR3 DNA sequence: TGTGCCAGCAGCTTAGGTGGCGGGGGGCCCTACGAGCAGTACTTC. The chain uses TRBV7-2 and TRBJ2-7, with 8 bases fitting TRBD2. The V gene's germline CDR1 is SGHTA and CDR2 FQGNSA. The CDR3 extends over 15 amino acids. After removal of 1 base from V and 2 bases from J, the junction contained 4 bases not matched to a gene.

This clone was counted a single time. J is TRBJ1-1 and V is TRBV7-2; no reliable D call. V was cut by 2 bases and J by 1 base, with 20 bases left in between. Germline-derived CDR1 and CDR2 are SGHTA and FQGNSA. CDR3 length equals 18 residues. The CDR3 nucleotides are TGTGCCAGCAGCTTAACGGAAGATCGGGAGTCGGCGAACACTGAAGCTTTCTTT. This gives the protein CASSLTEDRESANTEAFF.

CDR3 amino acids: CASSIGGGGGEQYF. The CDR3 nucleotides read TGTGCCAGTAGTATAGGAGGGGGAGGTGGCGAGCAGTACTTC. The rearrangement uses TRBV19 and TRBJ2-7; D possibly uses TRBD1 or TRBD2 (6 bases each). The CDR3 is made up of 14 amino acids. Looked up from germline, CDR1 is LNHDA and CDR2 is SQIVND (reference sequence). V was pared by 1 base and J by 6 bases, with 13 bases between. Drawing the rest from reference TRBV19 and TRBJ2-7, the complete variable domain is DGGITQSPKYLFRKEGQNVTLSCEQNLNHDAMYWYRQDPGQGLRLIYYSQIVNDFQKGDIAEGYSVSREKKESFPLTVTSAQKNPTAFYLCASSIGGGGGEQYFGPGTRLTVT.

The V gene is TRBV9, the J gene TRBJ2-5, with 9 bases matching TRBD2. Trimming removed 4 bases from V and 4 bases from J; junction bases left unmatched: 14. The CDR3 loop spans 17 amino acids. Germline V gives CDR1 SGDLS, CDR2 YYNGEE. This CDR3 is CASSPSGGSGSGETQYF. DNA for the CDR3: TGTGCCAGCAGCCCCTCCGGGGGTAGCGGGAGCGGAGAGACCCAGTACTTC.

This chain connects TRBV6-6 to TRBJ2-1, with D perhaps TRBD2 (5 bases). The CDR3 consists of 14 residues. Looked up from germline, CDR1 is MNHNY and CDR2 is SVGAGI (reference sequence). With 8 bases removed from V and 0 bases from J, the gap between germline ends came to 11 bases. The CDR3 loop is CASLGLPSYNEQFF. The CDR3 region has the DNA TGTGCCAGCCTCGGACTGCCCTCCTACAATGAGCAGTTCTTC.

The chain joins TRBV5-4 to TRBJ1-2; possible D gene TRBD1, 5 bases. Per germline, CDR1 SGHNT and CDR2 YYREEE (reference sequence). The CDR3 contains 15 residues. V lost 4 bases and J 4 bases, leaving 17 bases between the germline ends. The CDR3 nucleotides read TGTGCCAGCAGCCAGGAACGGCAGGGAGGCTATGGCTACACCTTC. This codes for CASSQERQGGYGYTF.

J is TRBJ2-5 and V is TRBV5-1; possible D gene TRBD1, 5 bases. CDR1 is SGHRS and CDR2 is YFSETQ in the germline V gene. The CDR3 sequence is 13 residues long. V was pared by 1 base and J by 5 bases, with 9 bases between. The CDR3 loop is CASSLSWGETQYF. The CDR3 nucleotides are TGCGCCAGCAGCTTGAGCTGGGGCGAGACCCAGTACTTC. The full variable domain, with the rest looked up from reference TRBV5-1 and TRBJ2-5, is KAGVTQTPRYLIKTRGQQVTLSCSPISGHRSVSWYQQTPGQGLQFLFEYFSETQRNKGNFPGRFSGRQFSNSRSEMNVSTLELGDSALYLCASSLSWGETQYFGPGTRLLVL.

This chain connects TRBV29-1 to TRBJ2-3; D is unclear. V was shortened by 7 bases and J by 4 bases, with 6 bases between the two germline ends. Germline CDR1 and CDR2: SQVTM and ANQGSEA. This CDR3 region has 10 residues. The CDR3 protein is CSGGSDTQYF. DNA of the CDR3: TGCAGCGGGGGTTCAGATACGCAGTATTTT.

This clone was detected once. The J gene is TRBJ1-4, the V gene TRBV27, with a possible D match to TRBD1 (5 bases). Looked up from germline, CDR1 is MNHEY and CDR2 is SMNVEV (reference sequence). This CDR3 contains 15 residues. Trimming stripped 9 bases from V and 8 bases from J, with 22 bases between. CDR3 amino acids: CASTSLAGRSEKLFF. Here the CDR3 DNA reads TGTGCCAGTACCTCGCTGGCAGGGCGCTCCGAAAAACTGTTTTTT.

The chain's CDR3 is CASSRSFGEVIYGYTF. The CDR3 DNA reads as TGTGCCAGCAGCCGGTCCTTTGGGGAAGTCATCTATGGCTACACCTTC. J is TRBJ1-2 and V is TRBV11-2; no clear D. Trimming removed 5 bases at V and 4 bases at J, with 20 bases between. The length of the CDR3 is 16 residues. Germline V gene data show CDR1 as SGHAT and CDR2 as FQNNGV.

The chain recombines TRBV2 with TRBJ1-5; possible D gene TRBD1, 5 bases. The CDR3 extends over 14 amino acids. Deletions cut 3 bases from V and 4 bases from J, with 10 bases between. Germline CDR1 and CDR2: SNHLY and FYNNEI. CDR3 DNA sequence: TGTGCCAGCAGTGACGTGGGGGGTAATCAGCCCCAGCATTTT. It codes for CASSDVGGNQPQHF.

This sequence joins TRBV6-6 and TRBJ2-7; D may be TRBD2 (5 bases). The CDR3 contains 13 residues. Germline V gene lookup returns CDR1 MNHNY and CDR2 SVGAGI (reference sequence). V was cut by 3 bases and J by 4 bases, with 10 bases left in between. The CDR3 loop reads CASSYTGMYEQYF. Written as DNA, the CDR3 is TGTGCCAGCAGTTATACGGGAATGTACGAGCAGTACTTC.

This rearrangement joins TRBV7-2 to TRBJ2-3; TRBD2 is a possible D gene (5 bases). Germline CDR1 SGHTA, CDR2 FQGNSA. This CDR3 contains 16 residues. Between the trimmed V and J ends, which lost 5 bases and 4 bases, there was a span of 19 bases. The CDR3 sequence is CASSREGLYVADTQYF. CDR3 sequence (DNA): TGTGCCAGCAGCCGAGAGGGCCTATATGTCGCAGATACGCAGTATTTT. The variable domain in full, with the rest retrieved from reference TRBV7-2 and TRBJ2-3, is GAGVSQSPSNKVTEKGKDVELRCDPISGHTALYWYRQSLGQGLEFLIYFQGNSAPDKSGLPSDRFSAERTGGSVSTLTIQRTQQEDSAVYLCASSREGLYVADTQYFGPGTRLTVL.